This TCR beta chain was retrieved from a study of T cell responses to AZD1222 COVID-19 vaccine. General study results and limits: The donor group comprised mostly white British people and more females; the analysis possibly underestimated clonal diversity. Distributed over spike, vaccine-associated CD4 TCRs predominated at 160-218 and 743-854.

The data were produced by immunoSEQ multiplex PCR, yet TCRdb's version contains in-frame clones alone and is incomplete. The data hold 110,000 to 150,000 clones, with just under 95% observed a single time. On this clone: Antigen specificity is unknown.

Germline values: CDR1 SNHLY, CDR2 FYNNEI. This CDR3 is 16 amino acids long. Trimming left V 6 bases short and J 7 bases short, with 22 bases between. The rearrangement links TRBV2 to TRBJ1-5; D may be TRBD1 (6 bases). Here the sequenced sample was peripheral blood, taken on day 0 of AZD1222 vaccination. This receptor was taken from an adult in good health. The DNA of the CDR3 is TGTGCCAGCAGCGAAAGGGGGTCGGAGTCCGGACAGCCCCAGCATTTT. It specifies CASSERGSESGQPQHF.